This TCR beta chain emerged from a study of regulatory T cells in long-lasting Graves disease. In its sample, this clonotype was seen a few times. Its antigen is still unknown. TCR beta libraries were built with iRepertoire HTBI primers and Arm-PCR of CDR3 regions. TCRdb reprocessed the multiplex PCR reads via MiXCR and lists one record per CDR3 protein. Of some 250,000 distinct CDR3 sequences in the sample, about 19% were seen once. Findings and limits, study-wide: Among samples with persistent disease, TRBV28, TRBJ1-2 and TRBJ2-5 were favored. Persistent patients shared under 3,000 public clonotypes among themselves. Newly diagnosed patients shared fewer, at more than 850. Persistent Graves' patients showed reduced TCR diversity versus newly diagnosed patients. Only a small sample size was used, which may have cut accuracy.

This CDR3 is 13 amino acids long. V lost 6 bases and J 4 bases, leaving 15 bases between the germline ends. The germline V gene encodes CDR1 DFQATT and CDR2 SNEGSKA (reference sequence). Described time point: newly diagnosed GD, antithyroid drugs for less than 3 months. TCR sequences were obtained from RNA taken from PBMCs. The sequence was collected from a female donor with Graves disease. The rearrangement uses TRBV20-1 and TRBJ1-1, with a possible D match to TRBD1 (5 bases). This material consisted of peripheral blood mononuclear cells (PBMCs), taken at new diagnosis, from a patient treated with antithyroid drugs. The CDR3 DNA reads as TGCAGTGCCCTCTGGGGGGACGGCACTGAAGCTTTCTTT. It codes for CSALWGDGTEAFF.